This record looks at one T cell receptor beta chain sequence and its context. Its target is not known. TCRdb processed the 5' RACE reads anew with MiXCR; each CDR3 protein has one entry. The sample yields hundreds of thousands of distinct CDR3 sequences, around an eighth seen once. The entry originates in a study of T cells after yellow fever vaccination. Study-wide points: The booster response re-showed most primary clones: 96% CD4, approximately 90% CD8.

This CDR3 is built from 15 residues. With 6 bases clipped from V and 5 bases from J, the junction kept 12 bases outside the gene matches. Looked up from germline, CDR1 is DFQATT and CDR2 is SNEGSKA (reference sequence). This chain links TRBV20-1 with TRBJ2-1; 8 positions match TRBD2. This sequence was found in a man aged 25 to 40 who received the YFV17D yellow fever vaccine. This material consisted of PBMCs, taken on the day of the yellow fever booster vaccination. Here the CDR3 reads CSARRPGRAHNEQFF. In nucleotides, the CDR3 is TGCAGTGCCAGACGTCCCGGGAGGGCTCACAATGAGCAGTTCTTC.